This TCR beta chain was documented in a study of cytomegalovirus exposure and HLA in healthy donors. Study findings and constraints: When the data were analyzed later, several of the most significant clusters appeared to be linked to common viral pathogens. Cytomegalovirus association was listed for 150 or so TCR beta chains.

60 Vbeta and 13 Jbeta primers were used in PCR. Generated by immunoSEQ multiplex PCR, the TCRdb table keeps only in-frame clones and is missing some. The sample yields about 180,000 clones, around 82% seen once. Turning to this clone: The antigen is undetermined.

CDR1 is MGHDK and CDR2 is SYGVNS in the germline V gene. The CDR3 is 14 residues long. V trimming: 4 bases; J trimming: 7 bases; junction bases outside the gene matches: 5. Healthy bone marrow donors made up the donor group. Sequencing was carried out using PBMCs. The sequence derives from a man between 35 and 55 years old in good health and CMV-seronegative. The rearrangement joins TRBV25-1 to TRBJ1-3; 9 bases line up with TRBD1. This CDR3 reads CASSGTGERNTIYF. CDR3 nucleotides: TGTGCCAGCAGTGGGACAGGGGAAAGGAACACCATATATTTT.